The sample holds a few counts of the clone carrying this T cell receptor (beta chain). As yet, its antigen is unknown. The sample originates from a study of T cells in Graves' hyperthyroidism and ophthalmopathy. Researchers amplified the TCR beta CDR3 regions from RNA transcripts. The primer set for the first-round RT-PCR of the TCR CDR3 was HTBI. A single record per CDR3 protein comes from TCRdb applying MiXCR to the multiplex PCR reads. This sample has just over 550,000 distinct CDR3 sequences, with 40% to 55% found just once. Germline CDR1 and CDR2: SGHTA and FQGNSA. V was pared by 6 bases and J by 7 bases, with 19 bases between. The CDR3 sequence is 15 residues long. General study points: Most expanded thyroid clonotypes above 0.001 recurred in blood.

The source is a woman between 18 and 30 years old with Graves' hyperthyroidism. Material: peripheral blood or thyroid tissue (not recorded which). The chain is built from TRBV7-2 and TRBJ1-5; D may be TRBD1 (6 bases). The CDR3 region is CASSISQGFEQPQHF. The CDR3 DNA is TGTGCCAGCAGTATCTCCCAGGGGTTTGAACAGCCCCAGCATTTT.